This T cell receptor (beta chain) originates from a study of T cell responses to AZD1222 COVID-19 vaccine. Study observations and caveats: There were mostly white British donors and more females than males, and clonal diversity was possibly underestimated. There were vaccine-associated CD4 TCRs across spike, dominant at 160-218 and 743-854. The study found Spike-specific TCR breadth and depth rose after two AZD1222 doses. Baseline antibody screening turned up just six seropositive AZD1222 recipients.

To note about this clone: Its antigen remains unidentified.

Clones were read by immunoSEQ multiplex PCR, and TCRdb kept only the in-frame ones, dropping some. The sample includes 75,000 to 100,000 clones, 80% to 90% of them seen just once. The CDR3 extends over 15 amino acids. V lost 0 bases and J 2 bases, leaving 12 bases between the germline ends. The germline gives CDR1 SGDLS, CDR2 YYNGEE. The source of this sequence is an adult in good health. The genes are TRBV9 and TRBJ2-7; D not certain. This specimen consisted of peripheral blood, obtained on day 0 of AZD1222 vaccination. Here the CDR3 reads CASSVGMGSAYEQYF. CDR3 in DNA: TGTGCCAGCAGCGTAGGGATGGGCAGTGCCTACGAGCAGTACTTC.